This T cell receptor beta chain was observed in a study of T cells after yellow fever vaccination. About the study: Each low-cell-number fraction was prepared by means of SMART-Seq v4 Ultra Low Input. Overall study results and limits: Most clones from primary vaccination were detected again post-booster (96% CD4, 88% CD8).

The ends lost 5 bases at V and 1 base at J; junction bases unmatched: 3. The CDR3 extends over 15 amino acids. This clonotype has more than one count but fewer than ten. What it recognizes is unknown. TCRdb re-called the 5' RACE reads with MiXCR, one entry per CDR3 protein. The sample contains 300,000 to 400,000 distinct CDR3 sequences, roughly 8.7% of which appear only once. The material sequenced was PBMCs, taken on the day of the first yellow fever vaccination. This receptor was identified in a young man who received the YFV17D yellow fever vaccine. The V gene is TRBV12-3 or TRBV12-4, the J gene TRBJ1-1; 11 bases fit TRBD1. DNA of the CDR3: TGTGCCAGCAGTCAAGGACAGGGGGCGAACACTGAAGCTTTCTTT. Translated, it gives CASSQGQGANTEAFF.